Following are 13 T cell receptor beta chains from one sample sequenced in a study of immune cell composition in non-small cell lung cancer. Normal lung was sampled as far from the tumour as possible, at least 3 cm. Sequencing was performed with immunoSEQ multiplex PCR; in TCRdb, only in-frame clones are kept and a portion is missing. The table includes several thousand clones, around 67% detected once. The sample taken for sequencing was non-adjacent lung tissue. These receptors originate from a human donor with non-small cell lung cancer.

This sequence joins TRBV27 and TRBJ1-2, with D uncertain. The CDR3 is 13 amino acids. Germline CDR1 and CDR2: MNHEY and SMNVEV (reference sequence). Trimming took off 3 bases at V and 6 bases at J, with 11 bases between the two ends. The CDR3 region has the DNA TGTGCCAGCAGTTTGGGCAGGCTAAATGGCTACACCTTC. Its translation is CASSLGRLNGYTF.

J is TRBJ1-2 and V is TRBV11-2; D is perhaps TRBD1 (6 bases). Germline V lookup: CDR1 SGHAT, CDR2 FQNNGV. There are 15 residues in the CDR3. The V and J ends lost 6 bases and 8 bases respectively, with 22 bases between them. CDR3 region: CASRFNPLTGGGYTF. DNA of the CDR3: TGTGCCAGCAGGTTCAACCCGCTGACAGGCGGGGGCTACACCTTC.

This chain joins TRBV6-5 and TRBJ2-4; tentatively, D is TRBD1 (5 bases). The CDR3 covers 15 residues. V was cut by 5 bases and J by 7 bases, with 18 bases left in between. From germline, CDR1 is MNHEY and CDR2 SVGAGI. The CDR3 region has the DNA TGTGCCAGCAGTCCGGACATCACAATGGGGAACATTCAGTACTTC. As protein: CASSPDITMGNIQYF.

The V call is TRBV6-1, the J call TRBJ1-1; the D gene is possibly TRBD1 (5 bases). The CDR3 covers 12 residues. The germline V gene encodes CDR1 MNHNS and CDR2 SASEGT. Trimming stripped 4 bases from V and 7 bases from J, with 10 bases between. CDR3 sequence reads: CASSGQTREAFF. For the CDR3, the DNA is TGTGCCAGCAGTGGACAGACCCGTGAAGCTTTCTTT.

This clone was counted only a few times. V and J are TRBV4-3 and TRBJ1-3, with D perhaps TRBD1 (5 bases). Deletions cut 4 bases from V and 0 bases from J, with 10 bases between. Germline lookup yields CDR1 LGHNA and CDR2 YSLEER. This CDR3 is 15 amino acids long. The CDR3 region is CASSPSTVSGNTIYF. The CDR3 DNA follows: TGCGCCAGCAGCCCCTCGACAGTCTCTGGAAACACCATATATTTT.

The rearrangement uses TRBV4-1 and TRBJ2-7; 7 positions match TRBD2. The CDR3 totals 17 residues. The germline CDR1 and CDR2 sequences are MGHRA and YSYEKL. Trimming took 0 bases from V and 0 from J; bases not matched to a gene: 8. For the CDR3, the DNA is TGCGCCAGCAGCCAAGAAGCTAGCGGATATAGCTCCTACGAGCAGTACTTC. The encoded protein is CASSQEASGYSSYEQYF.

This chain links TRBV6-5 with TRBJ2-1; TRBD1 is a possible D gene (5 bases). The V and J ends lost 3 bases and 8 bases respectively, with 11 bases between them. This CDR3 has 13 residues. The germline CDR1 and CDR2 sequences are MNHEY and SVGAGI. CDR3 sequence (DNA): TGTGCCAGCAGTTATTCTACAGGAGATGAGCAGTTCTTC. It specifies CASSYSTGDEQFF.

DNA for the CDR3: TGCGCCAGCAGTCCTTCCGGCTACGAGCAGTACTTC. Amino acids: CASSPSGYEQYF. The chain carries TRBV10-2 and TRBJ2-7; D is uncertain. Germline-derived CDR1 and CDR2 are WSHSY and SAAADI. Trimming took off 5 bases at V and 3 bases at J, with 8 bases between the two ends. The CDR3 extends over 12 amino acids.

The rearrangement joins TRBV5-1 to TRBJ1-1; a weak D match, TRBD1 (6 bases). The CDR3 is 13 residues long. Trimming shortened V by 5 bases and J by 5 bases, and 13 bases separated the two germline ends. Germline loops: CDR1 SGHRS, CDR2 YFSETQ. The CDR3 DNA reads TGCGCCAGCAGTAGGGTTCAGGGGACTGAAGCTTTCTTT. It specifies CASSRVQGTEAFF. The variable domain in full, completed from reference TRBV5-1 and TRBJ1-1, reads KAGVTQTPRYLIKTRGQQVTLSCSPISGHRSVSWYQQTPGQGLQFLFEYFSETQRNKGNFPGRFSGRQFSNSRSEMNVSTLELGDSALYLCASSRVQGTEAFFGQGTRLTVV.

The rearrangement joins TRBV6-1 to TRBJ2-7; D is perhaps TRBD1 (5 bases). Trimming stripped 3 bases from V and 3 bases from J, with 9 bases between. Germline lookup yields CDR1 MNHNS and CDR2 SASEGT. The CDR3 consists of 13 residues. CDR3 DNA: TGTGCCAGCAGTGATATCAGGGTCTACGAGCAGTACTTC. As protein: CASSDIRVYEQYF.

This chain connects TRBV19 to TRBJ1-3; possible D gene TRBD1, 6 bases. The CDR3 covers 17 residues. Trimming stripped 10 bases from V and 0 bases from J, with 22 bases between. Germline V gene data show CDR1 as LNHDA and CDR2 as SQIVND (reference sequence). CDR3 coding DNA: TGTGCCACTCAGCCATGGGGGCTTCACTACTCTGGAAACACCATATATTTT. This gives the protein CATQPWGLHYSGNTIYF.

The genes are TRBV10-3 and TRBJ1-1, with D tentatively TRBD1 (6 bases). V shed 6 bases and J shed 7 bases, with 12 bases lying between them. This CDR3 is 12 amino acids long. The germline CDR1 and CDR2 sequences are ENHRY and SYGVKD. CDR3 protein: CAIRSGESEAFF. CDR3 coding DNA: TGTGCCATCAGGTCAGGGGAAAGTGAAGCTTTCTTT.

This chain uses TRBV7-9 with TRBJ2-7; perhaps TRBD2 as D (6 bases). V was cut by 3 bases and J by 3 bases, with 15 bases left in between. Germline V gene data show CDR1 as SEHNR and CDR2 as FQNEAQ (reference sequence). The length of the CDR3 is 15 residues. CDR3 region: CASSFQTGEGYEQYF. The CDR3 region has the DNA TGTGCCAGCAGCTTCCAGACGGGAGAGGGCTACGAGCAGTACTTC.